These 20 T cell receptor beta chains originate from one sample sequenced in a study of control samples from healthy donors and cancer patients. Generated by immunoSEQ multiplex PCR, the TCRdb table keeps only in-frame clones and is missing some. The sample includes 70,000 to 80,000 clones, more than 80% of them seen just once. Specimen: blood. These TCRs come from a middle-aged man in good health.

This chain uses TRBV7-2 with TRBJ1-5; possible D gene TRBD1, 6 bases. CDR3 length equals 14 residues. Germline assignment: CDR1 SGHTA and CDR2 FQGNSA. V was trimmed by 5 bases and J by 2 bases, leaving 10 bases between them. The CDR3 region has the DNA TGTGCCAGCAGCCCGCGGACAGGCAATCAGCCCCAGCATTTT. Protein sequence: CASSPRTGNQPQHF.

This clone was observed a few times. The V gene is TRBV30, the J gene TRBJ1-2; D is unresolved. This CDR3 contains 15 residues. Germline CDR1 reads GTSNPN; CDR2 reads SVGIG (reference sequence). V was pared by 0 bases and J by 0 bases, with 11 bases between. The CDR3 DNA reads as TGTGCCTGGAGTGTCGGGGTCGTATCTAACTATGGCTACACCTTC. This gives the protein CAWSVGVVSNYGYTF.

The chain uses TRBV7-2 and TRBJ1-2, with TRBD1 identical over 11 bases. The V segment lost 6 bases and the J segment 6 bases; nucleotides outside the gene matches: 3. The CDR3 has 13 amino acids. The V gene's germline CDR1 is SGHTA and CDR2 FQGNSA. DNA of the CDR3: TGTGCCAGCAGAAGGACAGGGGGCGATGGCTACACCTTC. Protein product: CASRRTGGDGYTF.

The gene calls are TRBV2 and TRBJ1-6; 7 positions match TRBD1. Trimming took 4 bases from V and 7 from J; bases not matched to a gene: 7. The CDR3 totals 15 residues. Germline V gene lookup returns CDR1 SNHLY and CDR2 FYNNEI. The CDR3 sequence is CASSAGQHSNSPLHF. The CDR3 DNA reads as TGTGCCAGCAGTGCGGGACAGCATTCCAATTCACCCCTCCACTTT.

The chain links TRBV9 to TRBJ1-1; D is undetermined. The V gene lost 2 bases and the J gene lost 1 base, with 12 bases spanning the gap. From germline, CDR1 is SGDLS and CDR2 YYNGEE. The CDR3 totals 15 residues. CDR3 DNA: TGTGCCAGCAGCGTCGGGCCGGACCAGAACACTGAAGCTTTCTTT. Translation: CASSVGPDQNTEAFF. Filled out from reference TRBV9 and TRBJ1-1, the complete variable domain reads DSGVTQTPKHLITATGQRVTLRCSPRSGDLSVYWYQQSLDQGLQFLIQYYNGEERAKGNILERFSAQQFPDLHSELNLSSLELGDSALYFCASSVGPDQNTEAFFGQGTRLTVV.

The J gene is TRBJ1-4, the V gene TRBV7-2, with D maybe TRBD1 (6 bases). Trimming took off 1 base at V and 8 bases at J, with 20 bases between the two ends. Germline assignment: CDR1 SGHTA and CDR2 FQGNSA. This CDR3 region has 17 residues. The chain's CDR3 is CASSLGSGATDAEKLFF. The CDR3 DNA reads TGTGCCAGCAGCTTAGGGTCGGGGGCGACCGACGCGGAAAAACTGTTTTTT.

The genes are TRBV19 and TRBJ2-2; D is possibly TRBD1 (8 bases). V lost 5 bases and J 5 bases, leaving 27 bases between the germline ends. The CDR3 contains 19 residues. From germline, CDR1 is LNHDA and CDR2 SQIVND (reference sequence). In DNA, the CDR3 is TGTGCCAGTAGTCGACGGACAGGGCTAGCGGTCGCGGGAACCGGGGAGCTGTTTTTT. This encodes CASSRRTGLAVAGTGELFF.

The rearrangement links TRBV4-3 to TRBJ1-4; no firm D call. V was pared by 2 bases and J by 5 bases, with 9 bases between. This CDR3 is 14 amino acids long. The germline V gene has CDR1 LGHNA and CDR2 YSLEER. Here the CDR3 reads CASSQSGGNEKLFF. The CDR3 nucleotides read TGCGCCAGCAGCCAATCGGGCGGCAATGAAAAACTGTTTTTT.

The chain has TRBV2 and TRBJ2-1, with D unclear. From germline, CDR1 is SNHLY and CDR2 FYNNEI. The CDR3 has 13 amino acids. V was pared by 2 bases and J by 4 bases, with 6 bases between. CDR3 protein: CASSEKEYNEQFF. CDR3 DNA sequence: TGTGCCAGCAGTGAAAAGGAATACAATGAGCAGTTCTTC.

This chain links TRBV13 with TRBJ2-3; 7 bases match TRBD2. V lost 2 bases and J lost 0; bases outside the gene matches: 2. The germline V gene has CDR1 PRHDT and CDR2 FYEKMQ (reference sequence). The CDR3 sequence is 15 residues long. The CDR3 DNA follows: TGTGCCAGCAGCTTACAGCGGGGTAGCACAGATACGCAGTATTTT. Translation: CASSLQRGSTDTQYF.

The rearrangement joins TRBV24-1 to TRBJ2-5, with D perhaps matching TRBD2 (6 bases). This CDR3 comprises 16 residues. Germline-derived CDR1 and CDR2 are KGHDR and SFDVKD. V was pared by 3 bases and J by 5 bases, with 18 bases between. The chain's CDR3 is CATSDMGTGAGETQYF. CDR3 DNA sequence: TGTGCCACCAGTGATATGGGTACGGGCGCGGGGGAGACCCAGTACTTC.

The chain is built from TRBV7-9 and TRBJ1-2; tentative D call: TRBD1 (6 bases). Trimming took 2 bases from V and 2 from J, leaving 9 bases between them. Germline CDR1 SEHNR, CDR2 FQNEAQ (reference sequence). The CDR3 covers 14 residues. The CDR3 protein is CASSLSGQNYGYTF. DNA of the CDR3: TGTGCCAGCAGCTTATCAGGACAGAACTATGGCTACACCTTC.

This chain links TRBV19 with TRBJ1-2, with 10 positions matching TRBD1. Germline lookup yields CDR1 LNHDA and CDR2 SQIVND (reference sequence). Losses at the gene ends were 5 bases for V and 8 bases for J; bases not matched to a gene: 5. CDR3 length equals 13 residues. The CDR3 DNA sequence: TGTGCCAGTAGTTCGGGACAGGGGAAAGGCTACACCTTC. Encoded protein: CASSSGQGKGYTF.

This sequence joins TRBV11-3 and TRBJ1-6; the match to TRBD1 covers 7 bases. The CDR3 is made up of 15 amino acids. Germline trimming cut 1 base from V and 5 bases from J; bases unmatched to any gene: 2. CDR1 is SGHNT and CDR2 is YENEEA in the germline V gene. The DNA of the CDR3 is TGTGCCAGCAGCTTAGTAGGGACAGATAATTCACCCCTCCACTTT. Its protein is CASSLVGTDNSPLHF.

This rearrangement joins TRBV7-2 to TRBJ2-7; possibly TRBD2 for D (6 bases). This CDR3 contains 12 residues. The V gene lost 5 bases and the J gene lost 6 bases, with 11 bases spanning the gap. From germline, CDR1 is SGHTA and CDR2 FQGNSA. DNA for the CDR3: TGTGCCAGCAGCCCGTATAGCGGCGAGCAGTACTTC. This sequence encodes CASSPYSGEQYF.

The chain has TRBV10-2 and TRBJ2-1, with 9 bases lining up with TRBD2. CDR3 length: 14 amino acids. V dropped 10 bases and J dropped 5; count of bases not matched to a gene: 9. Germline CDR1 reads WSHSY; CDR2 reads SAAADI. Here the CDR3 reads CATRAVAGDNEQFF. In nucleotides, the CDR3 is TGCGCCACCCGGGCAGTAGCGGGAGACAATGAGCAGTTCTTC.

This sequence joins TRBV28 and TRBJ1-1; D ambiguous. The length of the CDR3 is 14 residues. Germline V lookup: CDR1 MDHEN, CDR2 SYDVKM. V was shortened by 3 bases and J by 1 base, with 9 bases between the two germline ends. The CDR3 DNA reads as TGTGCCAGCAGTTTTGGGCAGAGGAACACTGAAGCTTTCTTT. Its translation is CASSFGQRNTEAFF.

This sequence joins TRBV21-1 and TRBJ2-7; the DNA was not used to check the table's D call, TRBD2. TRBV21-1 represents a pseudogene. The CDR3 spans 15 residues. The CDR3 DNA follows: TGTGCCAGCAGCCTTAGCGGGAGGTTTCGCCGGGAGCAGTACTTC. This codes for CASSLSGRFRREQYF.

This chain connects TRBV19 to TRBJ2-7; TRBD1 agrees at 7 bases. The CDR3 contains 14 residues. Per the germline V gene, CDR1 is LNHDA and CDR2 is SQIVND (reference sequence). J was trimmed by 3 bases and V by 6 bases; bases with no gene match: 8. CDR3 nucleotide sequence: TGTGCCAGTAGACGAACAGGGGACCGCTACGAGCAGTACTTC. Amino acids: CASRRTGDRYEQYF.

Regarding this clone: One end of the junction fails to match germline, which may point to a read error. This rearrangement joins TRBV25-1 to TRBJ2-3; perhaps D is TRBD1 or TRBD2 (7 bases each). The CDR3 is 14 residues long. The V gene's germline CDR1 is MGHDK and CDR2 SYGVNS. DNA for the CDR3: TGTGCCAGCAGTTTGGGAGGGGGCACAAATACGCAGTATTTT. It yields the protein CASSLGGGTNTQYF.